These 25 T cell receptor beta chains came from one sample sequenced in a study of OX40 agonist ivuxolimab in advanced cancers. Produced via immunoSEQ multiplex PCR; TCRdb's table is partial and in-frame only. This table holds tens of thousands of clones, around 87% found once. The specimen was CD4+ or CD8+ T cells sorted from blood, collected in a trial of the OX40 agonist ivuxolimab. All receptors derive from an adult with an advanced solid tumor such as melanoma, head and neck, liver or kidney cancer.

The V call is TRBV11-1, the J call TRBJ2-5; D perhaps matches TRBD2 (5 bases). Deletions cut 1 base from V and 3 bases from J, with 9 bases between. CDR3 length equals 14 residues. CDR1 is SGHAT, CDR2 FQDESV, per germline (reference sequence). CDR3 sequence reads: CASSLGRLKETQYF. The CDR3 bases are TGTGCCAGCAGCTTAGGTCGACTAAAAGAGACCCAGTACTTC.

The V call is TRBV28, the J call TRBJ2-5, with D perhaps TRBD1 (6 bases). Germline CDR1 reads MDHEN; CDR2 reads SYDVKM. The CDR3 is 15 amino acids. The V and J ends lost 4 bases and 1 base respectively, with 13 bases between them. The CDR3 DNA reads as TGTGCCAGCAGTTCCGCCGGGACAATCCAAGAGACCCAGTACTTC. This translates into CASSSAGTIQETQYF.

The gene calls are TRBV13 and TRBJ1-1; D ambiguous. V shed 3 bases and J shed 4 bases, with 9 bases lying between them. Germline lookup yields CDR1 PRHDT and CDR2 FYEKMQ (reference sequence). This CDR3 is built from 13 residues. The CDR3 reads CASSLDHSTEAFF. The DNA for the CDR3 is TGTGCCAGCAGCTTGGACCATAGCACTGAAGCTTTCTTT. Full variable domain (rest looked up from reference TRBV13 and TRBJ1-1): AAGVIQSPRHLIKEKRETATLKCYPIPRHDTVYWYQQGPGQDPQFLISFYEKMQSDKGSIPDRFSAQQFSDYHSELNMSSLELGDSALYFCASSLDHSTEAFFGQGTRLTVV.

The CDR3 bases are TGTGCCAGCAGAAGACAGCCATTCCTGGTTCGCGAGCAGTACTTC. Its translation is CASRRQPFLVREQYF. This chain joins TRBV6-5 and TRBJ2-7; D is possibly TRBD1 (5 bases). CDR1 is MNHEY, CDR2 SVGAGI, per germline. This CDR3 region has 15 residues. V shed 6 bases and J shed 6 bases, with 21 bases lying between them.

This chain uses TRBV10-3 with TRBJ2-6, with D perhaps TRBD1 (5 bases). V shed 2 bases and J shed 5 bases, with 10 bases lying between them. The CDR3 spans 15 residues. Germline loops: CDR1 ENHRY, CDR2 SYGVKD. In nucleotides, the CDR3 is TGTGCCATCAGTGAGAGGGGTCGGAGGGCCAACGTCCTGACTTTC. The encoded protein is CAISERGRRANVLTF.

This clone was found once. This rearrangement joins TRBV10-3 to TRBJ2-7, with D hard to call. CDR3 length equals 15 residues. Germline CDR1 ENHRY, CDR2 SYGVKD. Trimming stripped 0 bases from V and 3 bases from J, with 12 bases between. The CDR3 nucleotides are TGTGCCATCAGTGAGTCGTTCGGCGGTAGCTACGAGCAGTACGTC. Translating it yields CAISESFGGSYEQYV.

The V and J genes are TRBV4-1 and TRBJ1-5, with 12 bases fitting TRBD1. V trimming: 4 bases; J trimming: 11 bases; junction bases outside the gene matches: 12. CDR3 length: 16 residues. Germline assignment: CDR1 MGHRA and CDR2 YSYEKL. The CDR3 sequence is CASSPAGTGGGKSQHF. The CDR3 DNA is TGCGCCAGCAGCCCGGCCGGGACAGGGGGCGGAAAGTCCCAGCATTTT.

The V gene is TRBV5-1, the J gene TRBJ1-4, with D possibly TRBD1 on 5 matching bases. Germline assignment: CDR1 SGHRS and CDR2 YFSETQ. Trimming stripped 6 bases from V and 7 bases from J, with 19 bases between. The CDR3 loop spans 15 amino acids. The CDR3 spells CASKKGTSDGEKLFF. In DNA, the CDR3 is TGCGCCAGCAAAAAGGGGACCTCCGACGGTGAAAAACTGTTTTTT. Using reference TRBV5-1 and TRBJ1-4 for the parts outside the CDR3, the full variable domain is KAGVTQTPRYLIKTRGQQVTLSCSPISGHRSVSWYQQTPGQGLQFLFEYFSETQRNKGNFPGRFSGRQFSNSRSEMNVSTLELGDSALYLCASKKGTSDGEKLFFGSGTQLSVL.

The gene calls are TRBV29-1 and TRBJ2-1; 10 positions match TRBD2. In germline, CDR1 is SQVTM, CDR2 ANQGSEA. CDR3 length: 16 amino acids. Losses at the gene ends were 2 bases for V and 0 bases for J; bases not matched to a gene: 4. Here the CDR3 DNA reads TGCAGCGTTGAAAGATTAGCGGGAGGCTCCTACAATGAGCAGTTCTTC. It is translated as CSVERLAGGSYNEQFF.

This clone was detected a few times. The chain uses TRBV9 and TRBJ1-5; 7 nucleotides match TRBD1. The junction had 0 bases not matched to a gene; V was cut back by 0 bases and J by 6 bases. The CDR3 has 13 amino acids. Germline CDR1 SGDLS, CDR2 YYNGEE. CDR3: CASSVAGGQPQHF. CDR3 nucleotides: TGTGCCAGCAGCGTAGCAGGGGGTCAGCCCCAGCATTTT. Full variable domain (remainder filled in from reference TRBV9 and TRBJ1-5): DSGVTQTPKHLITATGQRVTLRCSPRSGDLSVYWYQQSLDQGLQFLIQYYNGEERAKGNILERFSAQQFPDLHSELNLSSLELGDSALYFCASSVAGGQPQHFGDGTRLSIL.

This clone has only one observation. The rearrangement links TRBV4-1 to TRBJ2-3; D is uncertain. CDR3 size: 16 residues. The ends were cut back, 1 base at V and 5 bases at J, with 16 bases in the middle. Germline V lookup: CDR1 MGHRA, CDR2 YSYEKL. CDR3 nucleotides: TGCGCCAGCAGCCAAGTTATAAGACTTTCTTTAGATACGCAGTATTTT. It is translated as CASSQVIRLSLDTQYF.

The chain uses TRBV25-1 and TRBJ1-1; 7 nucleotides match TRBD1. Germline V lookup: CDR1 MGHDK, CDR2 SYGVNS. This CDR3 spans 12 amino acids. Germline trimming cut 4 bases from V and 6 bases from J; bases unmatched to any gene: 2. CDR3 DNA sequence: TGTGCCAGCAGTGTAGACAGGGCTGAAGCTTTCTTT. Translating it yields CASSVDRAEAFF.

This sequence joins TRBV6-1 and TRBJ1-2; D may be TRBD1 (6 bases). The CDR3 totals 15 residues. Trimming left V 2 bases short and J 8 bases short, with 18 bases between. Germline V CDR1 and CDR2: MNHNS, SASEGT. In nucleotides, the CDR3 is TGTGCCAGCAGTGAATCCCCATCAGGGGAACGCGGCTACACCTTC. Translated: CASSESPSGERGYTF.

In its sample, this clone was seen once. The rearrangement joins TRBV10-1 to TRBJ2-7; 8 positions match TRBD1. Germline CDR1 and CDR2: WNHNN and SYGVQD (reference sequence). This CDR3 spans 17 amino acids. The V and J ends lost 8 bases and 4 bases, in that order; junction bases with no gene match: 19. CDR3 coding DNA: TGCGCCAGCCAACCGTTTCCGGGACAGGAGAATTTTTACGAGCAGTACGTC. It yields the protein CASQPFPGQENFYEQYV.

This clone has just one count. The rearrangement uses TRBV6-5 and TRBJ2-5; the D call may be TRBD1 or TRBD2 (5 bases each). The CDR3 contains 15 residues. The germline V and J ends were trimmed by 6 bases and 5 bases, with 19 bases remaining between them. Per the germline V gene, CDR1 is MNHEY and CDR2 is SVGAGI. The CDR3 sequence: CASRVIGTGTETQYF. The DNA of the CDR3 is TGTGCCAGCAGAGTTATTGGTACCGGGACGGAGACCCAGTACTTC.

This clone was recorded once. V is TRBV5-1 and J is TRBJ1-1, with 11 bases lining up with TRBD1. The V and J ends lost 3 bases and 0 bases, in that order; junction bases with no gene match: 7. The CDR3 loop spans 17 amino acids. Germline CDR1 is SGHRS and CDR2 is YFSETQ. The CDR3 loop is CASSSRTGGLMNTEAFF. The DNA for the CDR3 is TGCGCCAGCAGCTCCCGGACAGGGGGCCTCATGAACACTGAAGCTTTCTTT.

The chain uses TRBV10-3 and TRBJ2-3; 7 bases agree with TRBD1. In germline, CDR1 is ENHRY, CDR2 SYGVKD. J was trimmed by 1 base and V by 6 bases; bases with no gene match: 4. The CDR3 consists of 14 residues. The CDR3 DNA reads TGTGCCATCAGGGAACAGGGGCGCACAGATACGCAGTATTTT. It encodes CAIREQGRTDTQYF.

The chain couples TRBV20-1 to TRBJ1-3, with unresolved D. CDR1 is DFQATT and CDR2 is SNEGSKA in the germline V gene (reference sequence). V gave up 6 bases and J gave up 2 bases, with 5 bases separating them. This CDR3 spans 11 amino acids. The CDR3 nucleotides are TGCAGTGCAACGACTGGAAACACCATATATTTT. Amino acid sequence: CSATTGNTIYF.

In nucleotides, the CDR3 is TGTGCCAGCAGTTTATCTGGGACAGGGGCTGGCTACACCTTC. This gives the protein CASSLSGTGAGYTF. The V and J genes are TRBV28 and TRBJ1-2; 10 bases map to TRBD1. The V gene's germline CDR1 is MDHEN and CDR2 SYDVKM. Trimming at V came to 1 base and at J to 7 bases, leaving 3 bases not matched to a gene. The CDR3 is 14 residues long.

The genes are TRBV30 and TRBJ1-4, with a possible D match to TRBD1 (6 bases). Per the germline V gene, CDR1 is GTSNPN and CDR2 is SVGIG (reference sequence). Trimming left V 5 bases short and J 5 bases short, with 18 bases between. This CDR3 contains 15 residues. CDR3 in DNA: TGTGCCTGGGGGCGTGAGGCAGGGGCAAATGAAAAACTGTTTTTT. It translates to CAWGREAGANEKLFF.

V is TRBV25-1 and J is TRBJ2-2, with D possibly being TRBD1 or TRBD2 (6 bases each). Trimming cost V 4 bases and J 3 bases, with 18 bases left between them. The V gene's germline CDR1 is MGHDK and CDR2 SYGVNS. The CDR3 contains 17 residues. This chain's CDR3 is CASSGILGGRDTGELFF. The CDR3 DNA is TGTGCCAGCAGTGGGATTTTAGGGGGGCGAGACACCGGGGAGCTGTTTTTT.

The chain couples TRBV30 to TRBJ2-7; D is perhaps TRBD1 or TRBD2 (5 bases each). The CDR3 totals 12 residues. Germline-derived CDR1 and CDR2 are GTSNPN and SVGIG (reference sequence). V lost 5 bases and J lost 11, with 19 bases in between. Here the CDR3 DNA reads TGTGCCTGGGGCCGGGACCATCACGGCAAGTACTTC. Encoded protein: CAWGRDHHGKYF. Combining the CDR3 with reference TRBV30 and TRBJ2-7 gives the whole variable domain SQTIHQWPATLVQPVGSPLSLECTVEGTSNPNLYWYRQAAGRGLQLLFYSVGIGQISSEVPQNLSASRPQDRQFILSSKKLLLSDSGFYLCAWGRDHHGKYFGPGTRLTVT.

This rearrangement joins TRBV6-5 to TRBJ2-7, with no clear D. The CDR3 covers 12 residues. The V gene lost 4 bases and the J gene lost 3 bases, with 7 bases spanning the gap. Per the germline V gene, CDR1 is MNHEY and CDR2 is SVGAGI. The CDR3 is CASSWDFYEQYV. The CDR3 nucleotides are TGTGCCAGCAGTTGGGATTTCTACGAGCAGTACGTC.

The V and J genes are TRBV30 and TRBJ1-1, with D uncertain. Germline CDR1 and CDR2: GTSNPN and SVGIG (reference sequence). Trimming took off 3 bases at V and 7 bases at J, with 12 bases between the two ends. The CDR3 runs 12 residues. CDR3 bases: TGTGCCTGGAGCGTATCCGAAGGTGAAGCTTTCTTT. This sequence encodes CAWSVSEGEAFF.

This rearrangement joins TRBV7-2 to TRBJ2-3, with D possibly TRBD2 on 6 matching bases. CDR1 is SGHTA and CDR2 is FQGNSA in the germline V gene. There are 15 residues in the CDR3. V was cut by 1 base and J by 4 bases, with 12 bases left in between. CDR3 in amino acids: CASSLESGRADTQYF. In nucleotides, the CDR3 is TGTGCCAGCAGCTTAGAATCCGGGAGAGCAGATACGCAGTATTTT.